The subject of this entry is one T cell receptor beta chain. Its antigen is not identified. These data are taken from a study of cytomegalovirus exposure and HLA in healthy donors. Study outcomes and limitations: While the bulk of TCR sequences proved rare, some public TCRs turned up in many donors. HLA-A and HLA-B allele assignments for most subjects were reportedly predicted accurately using TCR beta sequences.

It was with 60 Vbeta and 13 Jbeta primers that the PCR ran. Assay: immunoSEQ multiplex PCR; the TCRdb copy retains only in-frame clones and omits some. The sample carries approximately 180,000 clones, about four fifths recorded once. In germline, CDR1 is SNHLY, CDR2 FYNNEI. Trimming shortened V by 6 bases and J by 5 bases, and 20 bases separated the two germline ends. The CDR3 is 15 residues long. The J gene is TRBJ2-7, the V gene TRBV2; TRBD1 is a possible D gene (5 bases). The TCR comes from a girl aged 5-17 years in good health and CMV-seropositive. Sequenced input: PBMCs. CDR3 residues: CASRLSRGAVNEQYF. As DNA, the CDR3 is TGTGCCAGCAGGCTCAGTAGGGGCGCAGTAAACGAGCAGTACTTC.